This T cell receptor beta chain came from a study of T-cell memory formation after mild COVID-19. Overall study context: In these data, TCR clusters were largely donor specific. Study findings and constraints: For contracting clones, CD4+ ones sat mainly in CM and EM, CD8+ in EMRA.

Germline loops: CDR1 MNHNY, CDR2 SVGAGI (reference sequence). The CDR3 contains 17 residues. V was cut by 3 bases and J by 0 bases, with 17 bases left in between. One entry per CDR3 protein, called by TCRdb with MiXCR from the 5' RACE reads. This table has about 60,000 distinct CDR3 sequences, more than 10% appearing once. This clonotype was seen a handful of times. No antigen is known for it. The chain employs TRBV6-6 and TRBJ1-2; the D is unclear. Sample: PBMCs or a T cell subset sorted from them (not recorded which). This TCR was recovered from a man aged 18 to 30 who had mild COVID-19 (a few samples of this study predate the infection). Cell type and time point are not known. In DNA, the CDR3 is TGTGCCAGCAGTTATCTAACAGACGACACCACTAACTATGGCTACACCTTC. Protein sequence: CASSYLTDDTTNYGYTF.